A selection of T cell receptor beta chains follows, all from one sample in a study of blood T cell repertoires in COVID-19. Data came from immunoSEQ multiplex PCR; TCRdb stores just in-frame clones and leaves some out. The repertoire consists of some 200,000 clones, with nearly 90% occurring once and the leading ten covering roughly 12%. Sequenced material: peripheral blood. The receptors were sampled from a woman between 18 and 29 years old who had recovered from COVID-19. The conserved cysteine and the conserved F or W are not part of the CDR3 here. The order of the fields is D gene, V gene, J gene, CDR3 protein. A D gene is named only where the DNA matches it firmly.

>TRBD2|TRBV7-2|TRBJ2-3
ASSLGVLAGVRDTQY
>TRBD1|TRBV29-1|TRBJ2-2
SVPGQSYTGELF
>TRBD1|TRBV5-6|TRBJ1-2
ASRQGADGYT
>TRBD1|TRBV7-3|TRBJ2-3
ASSLMGQLTDTQY
>TRBD2|TRBV6-2/TRBV6-3|TRBJ2-1
ASTPELAGGENEQF
>TRBD1|TRBV2|TRBJ1-4
ASLQGLADEKLF
>.|TRBV4-3|TRBJ2-1
ASSQYQGNNEQF
>.|TRBV6-5|TRBJ1-3
ASSYTRGSGNTIY
>TRBD1|TRBV29-1|TRBJ1-1
SVEGRQGPQQAF
>TRBD2|TRBV7-9|TRBJ2-1
ASSSPELLAGKNEQF
>.|TRBV4-1|TRBJ1-2
ASSHPMVTATRGYT
>TRBD1|TRBV30|TRBJ1-5
AWSTTGNQPQH
>.|TRBV7-2|TRBJ2-7
ASSLAPGDEQY
>.|TRBV28|TRBJ2-1
ASSLSVAVSYNEQF
>.|TRBV7-2|TRBJ2-7
ASSYQTYEQY
>TRBD1|TRBV27|TRBJ1-5
ASSKGTGYNQPQH
>TRBD2|TRBV10-3|TRBJ2-2
AIGATSGRWTGELF
>TRBD2|TRBV27|TRBJ2-1
ASSPSGAGPYNEQF
>.|TRBV7-6|TRBJ2-1
ASTLRAGSYNEQF
>.|TRBV20-1|TRBJ1-1
SASAGEAF
>TRBD1|TRBV12-3/TRBV12-4|TRBJ1-5
ASSASGGQPQH
>.|TRBV4-3|TRBJ2-7
ASSQQGRGGYEQY
>.|TRBV29-1|TRBJ2-4
SVGGLPEAKNIQY
>TRBD1|TRBV20-1|TRBJ1-1
SASYDRGPTEAF
>.|TRBV6-5|TRBJ1-5
ASSRTAYSNQPQH
>.|TRBV15|TRBJ1-3
ATSRGTGTGNTIY
>TRBD1|TRBV19|TRBJ2-7
ASSITGVAYEQY
>TRBD2|TRBV24-1|TRBJ2-7
ATSDLQNVREGLRQY
>.|TRBV19|TRBJ2-7
ASSLAGQSYEQY
>TRBD1|TRBV2|TRBJ1-5
ASSELGQGGQPQH
>TRBD1|TRBV27|TRBJ1-2
ASSPQGASGYT
>TRBD1|TRBV9|TRBJ2-2
ASSAETGITGELF
>.|TRBV19|TRBJ1-6
ATRQDSPNSPLH
>TRBD2|TRBV5-6|TRBJ2-7
ASSLERDPEQY
>.|TRBV15|TRBJ1-1
ATSRLGRATEAF
>.|TRBV11-2|TRBJ2-6
ASSNGRDSGANVLT
>TRBD1|TRBV10-3|TRBJ1-2
AISESQAGGHYGYT
>.|TRBV7-9|TRBJ2-5
ASSLLREGGTQY
>TRBD1|TRBV4-3|TRBJ2-1
ASSLGPGQSYNEQF
>.|TRBV11-3|TRBJ2-7
ASSRAGAEQY
>TRBD1|TRBV9|TRBJ2-2
ASSLPRTGSDRNTGELF
>TRBD2|TRBV13|TRBJ2-2
ASSFASGPNTGELF
>.|TRBV30|TRBJ1-1
AWSVQANTEAF
>.|TRBV6-6|TRBJ2-1
ASSYTTRATNEQF
>.|TRBV18|TRBJ2-1
ASSPGGGGNEQF
>.|TRBV6-5|TRBJ1-1
ASSTEQGPTEAF
>.|TRBV7-2|TRBJ1-5
ASSVGDGTGGLQPQH
>.|TRBV7-6|TRBJ1-2
ASSLVVDTNLYGYT
>TRBD2|TRBV7-3|TRBJ2-2
ASSLTLLAGDTGELF
>.|TRBV6-5|TRBJ1-1
ASSSSENTEAF
>.|TRBV30|TRBJ2-2
AWSVWPRTGELF
>.|TRBV7-3|TRBJ2-1
ASSLTEYNEQF
>.|TRBV3-1/TRBV3-2|TRBJ1-3
ASSQERYTIY
>TRBD2|TRBV24-1|TRBJ2-1
ATSEGTSGWGEQF
>.|TRBV25-1|TRBJ1-4
ASSDPRNPHTNEKLF
>TRBD1|TRBV7-2|TRBJ1-4
ASSPRTGGVEKLF